This T cell receptor beta chain was profiled in a study of blood T cell repertoires in COVID-19. The CDR3 loop spans 11 amino acids. V was trimmed by 10 bases and J by 8 bases, leaving 14 bases between them. Germline V CDR1 and CDR2: MDHEN, SYDVKM. Assay: immunoSEQ multiplex PCR; the TCRdb copy retains only in-frame clones and omits some. Of 75,000 to 95,000 clones in the sample, more than 65% were seen once. Sequencing was carried out using peripheral blood. This chain joins TRBV28 and TRBJ1-2; D unresolved. The clonotype comes from a woman aged 80 or over with active or convalescent COVID-19. The CDR3 sequence is CATSTERGYTF. The CDR3 DNA reads as TGTGCCACCTCGACTGAACGAGGCTACACCTTC.